This T cell receptor beta chain was observed in a study of cytomegalovirus exposure and HLA in healthy donors. General study results and limits: A later analysis linked a missense DCLRE1C variant to TCR beta V- and J-gene trimming. The likely origin of a cluster of highly shared sequence variants was a sequencing artifact.

The PCR was carried out with 60 Vbeta primers and 13 Jbeta primers. Measured with immunoSEQ multiplex PCR; TCRdb has only the in-frame clones, and not every one. The sample consists of 130,000 to 150,000 clones, around 9.6% of them appearing once. This CDR3 region has 16 residues. Germline CDR1 reads MNHNS; CDR2 reads SASEGT. The J segment lost 1 base and the V segment lost 4 bases, leaving 5 bases of the junction unmatched. This clone was seen a few times. Its antigen remains unidentified. The chain links TRBV6-1 to TRBJ2-3; 10 nucleotides line up with TRBD2. Sequenced sample: PBMCs. This receptor was taken from a male donor in good health and CMV-seronegative. The CDR3 DNA sequence: TGTGCCAGCAGTGCCCGGACTAGCGGACGCACAGATACGCAGTATTTT. It encodes CASSARTSGRTDTQYF.